This T cell receptor beta chain was observed in a study of metastatic and nonmetastatic thyroid tumors. In the study overall: Both malignant and benign thyroid patients supplied peripheral blood and tumor or nodule tissue samples, across which the repertoires of these patients were then compared. Study-level findings and limits: In blood and tumor, TCR beta diversity was reportedly significantly higher in malignant thyroid tumors than in benign nodules.

As processed by the authors: Clinicopathological groups differed in CDR3, with these differences serving to build a distant-metastasis classifier for papillary thyroid cancer. MiXCR reprocessed the PCR reads for TCRdb. These V and J calls derive from TCRdb rather than the authors' analysis. This sample has around 65,000 clones, with around 14% found just once. Per the germline V gene, CDR1 is LGHDT and CDR2 is YNNKEL (reference sequence). CDR3 length equals 12 residues. Between the trimmed V and J ends, which lost 0 bases and 10 bases, there was a span of 9 bases. This clone was seen ten or more times. Its antigen is still unknown. The entire patient cohort was treatment-naive prior to thyroid surgery.

The sequence was collected from a male donor with papillary thyroid cancer or a benign thyroid nodule (not recorded which). Some clones in this sample may be carry-over from other donors' samples. The chain joins TRBV3-1 to TRBJ1-1; D may be TRBD1 (5 bases). The sample comprised blood. The CDR3 DNA reads TGTGCCAGCAGCCAAGAGGCAGGGATAGCTTTCTTT. It is translated as CASSQEAGIAFF.